Each of the 13 T cell receptor beta chains below was sequenced from the same sample in a study of shared clonotypes between healthy human individuals. Sequencing was performed with immunoSEQ multiplex PCR; in TCRdb, only in-frame clones are kept and a portion is missing. The sample holds approximately 2,000,000 clones, around 90% seen once. The source material was naive CD4+ T cells from PBMCs. Specified subset: CD45RA+ positively selected. These receptor sequences come from a young man in good health. Some clones in this sample may be carry-over from other donors' samples.

CDR3 DNA: TGTGCCAGCAGTTTTACTAGGGATAGCAATCAGCCCCAGCATTTT. Translated: CASSFTRDSNQPQHF. The chain links TRBV28 to TRBJ1-5, with unresolved D. The V end lost 3 bases, the J end lost 0 bases, and 9 bases lay between the germline ends. Germline CDR1 and CDR2: MDHEN and SYDVKM. The CDR3 has 15 residues.

The chain has TRBV18 and TRBJ2-7; possible D gene TRBD2, 5 bases. This CDR3 comprises 17 residues. Germline lookup yields CDR1 KGHSH and CDR2 LQKENI. The V and J ends lost 3 bases and 0 bases respectively, with 18 bases between them. The CDR3, as DNA: TGTGCCAGCTCACCCCCGGGATACCAGCCCGACTCCTACGAGCAGTACTTC. Protein product: CASSPPGYQPDSYEQYF.

This CDR3 reads CASSLVQGSTYEQYF. DNA of the CDR3: TGTGCCAGCAGCTTGGTTCAGGGTTCAACCTACGAGCAGTACTTC. The genes are TRBV5-6 and TRBJ2-7, with D possibly TRBD1 on 5 matching bases. Germline values: CDR1 SGHDT, CDR2 YYEEEE. This CDR3 has 15 residues. Between the trimmed V and J ends, which lost 0 bases and 2 bases, there was a span of 12 bases.

This chain uses TRBV28 with TRBJ1-2; D may be TRBD1 (5 bases). Germline V CDR1 and CDR2: MDHEN, SYDVKM. The germline V and J ends were trimmed by 10 bases and 10 bases, with 25 bases remaining between them. The CDR3 runs 14 residues. This chain's CDR3 is CATRRGGMVLDYTF. CDR3 DNA: TGTGCCACCAGGAGGGGAGGTATGGTACTGGACTACACCTTC.

The chain uses TRBV11-1 and TRBJ2-7; a possible D gene is TRBD2 (6 bases). From germline, CDR1 is SGHAT and CDR2 FQDESV (reference sequence). CDR3 length: 15 amino acids. The V end was cut by 5 bases, the J end by 2 bases, with 16 bases between. This chain's CDR3 is CASSREGREAYEQYF. The DNA for the CDR3 is TGTGCCAGCAGCCGAGAGGGCAGGGAGGCCTACGAGCAGTACTTC.

This rearrangement joins TRBV7-4 to TRBJ2-1; 11 bases match TRBD2. V trimming: 5 bases; J trimming: 4 bases; junction bases outside the gene matches: 7. Germline V gives CDR1 SGHVT, CDR2 SQSDAQ. CDR3 length: 16 amino acids. The CDR3 reads CASSALGLADYNEQFF. CDR3 DNA sequence: TGTGCCAGCAGCGCCCTGGGACTAGCGGATTACAATGAGCAGTTCTTC.

The genes are TRBV25-1 and TRBJ2-1; possibly TRBD2 for D (7 bases). Between the trimmed V and J ends, which lost 3 bases and 6 bases, there was a span of 15 bases. The CDR3 is 15 amino acids. CDR1 and CDR2 (germline): MGHDK, SYGVNS. Here the CDR3 DNA reads TGTGCCAGCAGTGATGGGGGGGTGGGGGCCAATGAGCAGTTCTTC. It specifies CASSDGGVGANEQFF.

The chain has TRBV2 and TRBJ1-2; D is perhaps TRBD1 (5 bases). This CDR3 is built from 14 residues. Trimming stripped 8 bases from V and 6 bases from J, with 19 bases between. CDR1 and CDR2 from the germline V gene are SNHLY and FYNNEI. The chain's CDR3 is CASLYYSPGDGYTF. CDR3 in DNA: TGTGCCAGCCTATATTACTCCCCGGGGGATGGCTACACCTTC. Looking up the rest from reference TRBV2 and TRBJ1-2 gives the full variable domain: EPEVTQTPSHQVTQMGQEVILRCVPISNHLYFYWYRQILGQKVEFLVSFYNNEISEKSEIFDDQFSVERPDGSNFTLKIRSTKLEDSAMYFCASLYYSPGDGYTFGSGTRLTVV.

The gene calls are TRBV29-1 and TRBJ1-4; D remains unclear. Trimming removed 4 bases from V and 7 bases from J, with 7 bases in between. CDR3 length: 11 residues. Germline V CDR1 and CDR2: SQVTM, ANQGSEA. Here the CDR3 reads CSVGAAEKLFF. As DNA, the CDR3 is TGCAGCGTTGGCGCAGCTGAAAAACTGTTTTTT.

As DNA, the CDR3 is TGTGCCAGCAGCCAAAAGGGGGCTAGTCGAGTGTGGGGGAGTTGGAACACTGAAGCTTTCTTT. Translated, it gives CASSQKGASRVWGSWNTEAFF. The chain recombines TRBV7-3 with TRBJ1-1; 7 nucleotides align to TRBD1. The germline V gene has CDR1 SGHTA and CDR2 FQGTGA. The junction had 25 bases not matched to a gene; V was cut back by 5 bases and J by 1 base. The CDR3 is 21 amino acids.

The V call is TRBV28, the J call TRBJ2-7; 8 bases map to TRBD2. The CDR3 covers 15 residues. Germline V gene lookup returns CDR1 MDHEN and CDR2 SYDVKM. The V and J ends lost 6 bases and 2 bases, in that order; junction bases with no gene match: 9. CDR3 sequence (DNA): TGTGCCAGCAGGCTTACGGGAGGGCCTCCCTACGAGCAGTACTTC. Its translation: CASRLTGGPPYEQYF.

The chain employs TRBV28 and TRBJ2-2; 10 bases are a match to TRBD2. Germline V lookup: CDR1 MDHEN, CDR2 SYDVKM. CDR3 length equals 14 residues. The trim removed 10 bases at V and 4 bases at J, leaving 6 bases unmatched. The chain's CDR3 is CATISSGSTGELFF. The DNA of the CDR3 is TGTGCCACCATATCTAGCGGGAGCACCGGGGAGCTGTTTTTT.

This clone was observed a handful of times. DNA of the CDR3: TGTGCCAGCGGCTCGGGACAGGGGGCCTATGGCTACACCTTC. As protein: CASGSGQGAYGYTF. The chain joins TRBV27 to TRBJ1-2, with 12 positions matching TRBD1. Germline V gene lookup returns CDR1 MNHEY and CDR2 SMNVEV (reference sequence). The CDR3 totals 14 residues. V dropped 8 bases and J dropped 4; count of bases not matched to a gene: 5.